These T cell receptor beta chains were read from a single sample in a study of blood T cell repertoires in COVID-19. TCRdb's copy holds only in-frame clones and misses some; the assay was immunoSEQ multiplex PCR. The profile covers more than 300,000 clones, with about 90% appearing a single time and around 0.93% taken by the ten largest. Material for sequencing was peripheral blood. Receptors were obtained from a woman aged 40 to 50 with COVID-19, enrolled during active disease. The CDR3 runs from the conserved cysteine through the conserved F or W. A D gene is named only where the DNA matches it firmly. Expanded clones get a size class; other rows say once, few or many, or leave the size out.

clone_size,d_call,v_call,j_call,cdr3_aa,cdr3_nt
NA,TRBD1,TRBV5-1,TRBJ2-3,CASSGGTGGTDTQYF,TGCGCCAGCAGCGGCGGGACAGGGGGAACAGATACGCAGTATTTT
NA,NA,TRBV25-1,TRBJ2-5,CASSVQTGPDGTQYF,TGTGCCAGCAGTGTTCAGACAGGCCCGGATGGGACCCAGTACTTC
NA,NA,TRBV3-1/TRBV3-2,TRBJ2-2,CASSQEFSVSGELFF,TGTGCCAGCAGCCAAGAGTTTAGCGTGTCCGGGGAGCTGTTTTTT
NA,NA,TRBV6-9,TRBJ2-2,CASILRYYLGTGELFF,TGTGCCAGCATCCTAAGGTACTACCTAGGCACCGGGGAGCTGTTTTTT
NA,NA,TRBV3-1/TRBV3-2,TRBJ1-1,CASSQGLGGENTEAFF,TGTGCCAGCAGCCAAGGGTTGGGCGGGGAGAACACTGAAGCTTTCTTT
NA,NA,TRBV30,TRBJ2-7,CAWSRQRYEQYF,TGTGCCTGGAGCCGACAACGCTACGAGCAGTACTTC
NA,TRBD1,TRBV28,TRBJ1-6,CASSMEGTGNSPLHF,TGTGCCAGCAGCATGGAAGGGACAGGGAATTCACCCCTCCACTTT
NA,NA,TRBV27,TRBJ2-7,CASSYLRDIIHEQYF,TGTGCCAGCAGTTACCTTCGGGACATAATCCACGAGCAGTACTTC
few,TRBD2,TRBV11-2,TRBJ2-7,CASSSTPMSGSGYYEQYF,TGTGCCAGCAGTTCCACGCCGATGAGCGGGAGTGGTTACTACGAGCAGTACTTC
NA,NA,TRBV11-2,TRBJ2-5,CASSSLLGLETQYF,TGTGCCAGCAGCTCCTTACTGGGGCTGGAGACCCAGTACTTC
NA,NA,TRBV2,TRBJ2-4,CASSEPQNQGNIQYF,TGTGCCAGCAGCGAGCCCCAGAACCAGGGCAACATTCAGTACTTC
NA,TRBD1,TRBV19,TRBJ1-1,CASSIQGTGATEAFF,TGTGCCAGTAGTATACAAGGGACAGGGGCCACTGAAGCTTTCTTT
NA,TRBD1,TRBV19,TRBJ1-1,CASSIGRQGASNTEAFF,TGTGCCAGTAGTATAGGGCGACAGGGGGCCTCGAACACTGAAGCTTTCTTT
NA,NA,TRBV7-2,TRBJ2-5,CASSVGITTQYF,TGTGCCAGCAGCGTCGGTATCACGACCCAGTACTTC
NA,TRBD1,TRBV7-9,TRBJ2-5,CASSFLTGGETQYF,TGTGCCAGCAGCTTCCTGACAGGGGGCGAGACCCAGTACTTC
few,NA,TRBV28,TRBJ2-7,CASSGSYEQYF,TGTGCCAGTAGCGGTTCCTACGAGCAGTACTTC
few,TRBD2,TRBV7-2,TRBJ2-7,CASSLVIFGRVDEQYF,TGTGCCAGCAGCTTAGTAATTTTCGGGAGGGTCGACGAGCAGTACTTC
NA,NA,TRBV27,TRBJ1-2,CASSLRGASNYGYTF,TGTGCCAGCAGTTTACGGGGGGCATCTAACTATGGCTACACCTTC
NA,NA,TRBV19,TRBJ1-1,CASSMGMNTEAFF,TGTGCCAGTAGTATGGGCATGAACACTGAAGCTTTCTTT
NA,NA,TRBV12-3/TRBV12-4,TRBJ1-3,CASTGAGNTIYF,TGTGCCAGCACAGGGGCTGGAAACACCATATATTTT
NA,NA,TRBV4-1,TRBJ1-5,CASSQGAGGNQPQHF,TGCGCCAGCAGCCAAGGGGCGGGGGGTAATCAGCCCCAGCATTTT
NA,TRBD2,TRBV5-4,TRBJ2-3,CASSLDSGRTDTQYF,TGTGCCAGCAGCTTGGATAGCGGGAGGACAGATACGCAGTATTTT
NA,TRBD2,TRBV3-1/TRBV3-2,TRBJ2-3,CASSPDGTRTDTQYF,TGTGCCAGCAGCCCAGACGGGACTAGGACAGATACGCAGTATTTT
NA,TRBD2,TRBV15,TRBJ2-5,CATSRGTSGNPSQETQYF,TGTGCCACCAGCAGAGGGACTAGCGGGAACCCGAGCCAAGAGACCCAGTACTTC
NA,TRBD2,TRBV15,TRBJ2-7,CATSRGRTSDSYEQYF,TGTGCCACCAGCAGGGGCCGTACTAGCGACTCCTACGAGCAGTACTTC
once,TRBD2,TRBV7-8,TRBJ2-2,CASSLGLAGRYSTGELFF,TGTGCCAGCAGCTTGGGACTAGCGGGACGCTACTCCACCGGGGAGCTGTTTTTT
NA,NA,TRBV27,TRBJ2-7,CASSLRRSSYEQYF,TGTGCCAGCAGTTTAAGGAGGTCCTCCTACGAGCAGTACTTC
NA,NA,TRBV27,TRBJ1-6,CASLRGFSYNSPLHF,TGTGCCAGCCTCCGAGGCTTCTCCTATAATTCACCCCTCCACTTT
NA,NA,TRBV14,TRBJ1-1,CASMISGNTEAFF,TGTGCCAGCATGATCTCGGGGAACACTGAAGCTTTCTTT
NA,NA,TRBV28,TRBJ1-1,CASSSMGALGLETEAFF,TGTGCCAGCAGTTCCATGGGAGCCCTAGGTCTCGAGACTGAAGCTTTCTTT
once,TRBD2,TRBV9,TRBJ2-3,CASSAGGGHSTDTQYF,TGTGCCAGCAGCGCCGGGGGGGGCCACAGCACAGATACGCAGTATTTT
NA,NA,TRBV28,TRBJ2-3,CASSLSLHRTYTDTQYF,TGTGCCAGCAGTTTATCGCTTCACAGAACCTACACAGATACGCAGTATTTT
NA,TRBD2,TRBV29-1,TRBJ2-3,CSVDPTGLAGTDTQYF,TGCAGCGTCGACCCGACTGGCCTAGCGGGGACAGATACGCAGTATTTT
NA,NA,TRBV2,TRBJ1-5,CASSREAAGGNQPQHF,TGTGCCAGCAGCCGGGAGGCAGCGGGGGGCAATCAGCCCCAGCATTTT
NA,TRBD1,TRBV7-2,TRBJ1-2,CASSLVGTGVYGYTF,TGTGCCAGCAGCTTAGTCGGGACAGGGGTCTATGGCTACACCTTC
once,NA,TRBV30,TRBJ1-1,CAWSGGRGEFGFF,TGTGCCTGGAGTGGGGGCAGGGGCGAGTTTGGTTTCTTT
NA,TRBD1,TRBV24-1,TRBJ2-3,CATSESGTGSDTQYF,TGTGCCACCAGTGAGTCCGGGACAGGTTCCGATACGCAGTATTTT
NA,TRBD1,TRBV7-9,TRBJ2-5,CASSGGAGGWETQYF,TGTGCCAGCAGCGGAGGAGCAGGGGGCTGGGAGACCCAGTACTTC
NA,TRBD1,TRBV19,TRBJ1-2,CASSYVWDRVNYGYTF,TGTGCCAGTAGTTATGTCTGGGACAGGGTAAACTATGGCTACACCTTC
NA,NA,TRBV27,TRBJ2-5,CASSLGRDQETQYF,TGTGCCAGCAGTTTGGGCAGGGACCAAGAGACCCAGTACTTC
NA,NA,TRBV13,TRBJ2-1,CASSQDFHEQFF,TGTGCCAGCAGCCAAGACTTTCATGAGCAGTTCTTC
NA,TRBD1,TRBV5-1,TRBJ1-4,CASRVGQGNEKLFF,TGCGCCAGCAGGGTGGGACAGGGTAATGAAAAACTGTTTTTT
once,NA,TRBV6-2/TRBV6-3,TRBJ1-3,CASSREGNTIYF,TGTGCCAGCAGTCGCGAAGGAAACACCATATATTTT
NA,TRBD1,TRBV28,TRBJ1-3,CASSLSILGDRGPLRPDTIYF,TGTGCCAGCAGTTTATCAATCCTGGGGGACAGGGGGCCCCTTCGGCCCGACACCATATATTTT
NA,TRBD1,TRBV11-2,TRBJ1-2,CASSQSDRVRDSYGYTF,TGTGCCAGCAGTCAATCGGACAGGGTACGCGACAGCTATGGCTACACCTTC
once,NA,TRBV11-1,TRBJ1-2,CASSLDPGSGYTF,TGTGCCAGCAGCTTAGATCCGGGGAGTGGCTACACCTTC
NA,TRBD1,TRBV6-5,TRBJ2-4,CASRDRAANIQYF,TGTGCCAGCAGAGACAGGGCCGCAAACATTCAGTACTTC
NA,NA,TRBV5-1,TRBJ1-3,CASSSFGRGEDTIYF,TGCGCCAGCAGCTCATTCGGACGGGGGGAGGACACCATATATTTT
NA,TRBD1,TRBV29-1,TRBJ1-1,CSVRQGPTEAFF,TGCAGCGTCCGACAGGGGCCTACTGAAGCTTTCTTT